Included here is one T cell receptor beta chain sequence, with context. Its cognate antigen is unknown. The source of the sample is a study of OX40 agonist ivuxolimab in advanced cancers. About the research overall: Averaging about 60 years in age, with a range of about 23 to 80, the cohort was approximately 83% male.

Using immunoSEQ multiplex PCR, the repertoire was profiled, and TCRdb retains in-frame clones only, with some absent. The sample has around 75,000 clones; around 88% are singletons. Between the trimmed V and J ends, which lost 6 bases and 1 base, there was a span of 13 bases. The CDR3 runs to 15 residues. The V gene's germline CDR1 is MRHNA and CDR2 SNTAGT. Study-wide findings and caveats: Expanded clones were, on average, more numerous in CD8+ T cells than in CD4+. Both blood CD4+ and CD8+ T cells showed clonal growth by week 6 at 0.1 to 3.0 mg/kg.

Cycle 7 day 1, cycle 4 day 1, and baseline were the timepoints at which blood was sampled. Sequencing was performed on CD4+ or CD8+ T cells sorted from blood, taken in a trial of the OX40 agonist ivuxolimab. V usage is TRBV6-4 and J usage is TRBJ1-3, with D possibly matching TRBD1 (5 bases). The clonotype originates from an adult with an advanced solid tumor such as melanoma, head and neck, liver or kidney cancer. This chain's CDR3 is CASRTGTPSGNTIYF. Here the CDR3 DNA reads TGTGCCAGCAGGACCGGGACTCCTTCTGGAAACACCATATATTTT.